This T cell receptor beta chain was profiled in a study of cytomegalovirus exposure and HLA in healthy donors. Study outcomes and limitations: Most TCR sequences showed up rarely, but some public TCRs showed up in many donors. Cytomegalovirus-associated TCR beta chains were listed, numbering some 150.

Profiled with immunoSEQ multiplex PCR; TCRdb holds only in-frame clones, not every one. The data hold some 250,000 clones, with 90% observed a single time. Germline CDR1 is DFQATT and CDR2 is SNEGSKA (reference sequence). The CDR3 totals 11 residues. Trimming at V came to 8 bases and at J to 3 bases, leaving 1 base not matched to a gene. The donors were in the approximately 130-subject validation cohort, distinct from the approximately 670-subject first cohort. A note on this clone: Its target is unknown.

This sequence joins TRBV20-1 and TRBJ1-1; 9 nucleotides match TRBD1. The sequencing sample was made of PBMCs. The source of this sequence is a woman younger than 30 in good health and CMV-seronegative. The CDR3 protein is CSWDRDTEAFF. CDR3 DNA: TGCAGTTGGGACAGGGACACTGAAGCTTTCTTT.